The rows below give T cell receptor beta chains drawn from one sample of a study of cytomegalovirus exposure and HLA in healthy donors. Generated by immunoSEQ multiplex PCR, the TCRdb table keeps only in-frame clones and is missing some. The repertoire consists of about 200,000 clones, with around 80% occurring once and the leading ten covering roughly 1.2%. Sequences were obtained from PBMCs. Receptor source: a woman aged 25 to 39 in good health and CMV-seronegative. The CDR3 runs from the conserved cysteine through the conserved F or W. A D gene is named only where the DNA matches it firmly. Clone size, where shown, is once, few, many, or a class for clones that have expanded.

size: few
J: TRBJ1-5
V: TRBV19
D: -
CDR3: CASSTGVVRPQHF
DNA: TGTGCCAGTAGTACAGGTGTGGTTCGGCCCCAGCATTTT

size: -
J: TRBJ2-3
V: TRBV30
D: TRBD1
CDR3: CAWSQGARADTQYF
DNA: TGTGCCTGGAGTCAGGGGGCCCGGGCAGATACGCAGTATTTT

size: -
J: TRBJ2-2
V: TRBV9
D: -
CDR3: CASSAGGRVPTGELFF
DNA: TGTGCCAGCAGCGCCGGGGGAAGGGTTCCCACCGGGGAGCTGTTTTTT

size: -
J: TRBJ1-4
V: TRBV28
D: TRBD1
CDR3: CASSGTGGYEKLFF
DNA: TGTGCCAGCAGTGGTACAGGGGGGTATGAAAAACTGTTTTTT

size: -
J: TRBJ2-1
V: TRBV7-3
D: -
CDR3: CASSLFDGGLSYNEQFF
DNA: TGTGCCAGCAGCTTGTTCGACGGGGGGCTGTCCTACAATGAGCAGTTCTTC

size: -
J: TRBJ2-1
V: TRBV4-1
D: TRBD2
CDR3: CASSRGGRAKQFF
DNA: TGCGCCAGCAGCCGGGGGGGGAGAGCTAAGCAGTTCTTC

size: -
J: TRBJ2-4
V: TRBV5-4
D: -
CDR3: CASSQQGGAGNIQYF
DNA: TGTGCCAGCAGCCAGCAAGGGGGCGCGGGGAACATTCAGTACTTC

size: -
J: TRBJ2-7
V: TRBV14
D: -
CDR3: CASSRDTSYEQYF
DNA: TGTGCCAGCAGCCGAGACACGAGCTACGAGCAGTACTTC

size: -
J: TRBJ1-2
V: TRBV11-2
D: -
CDR3: CASSLMGEGGYTF
DNA: TGTGCCAGCAGCTTAATGGGGGAGGGTGGCTACACCTTC

size: -
J: TRBJ1-2
V: TRBV5-1
D: -
CDR3: CASSSTVDGYTF
DNA: TGCGCCAGCAGCTCGACAGTTGATGGCTACACCTTC

size: -
J: TRBJ2-1
V: TRBV29-1
D: TRBD2
CDR3: CSAPRGAYNEQFF
DNA: TGCAGCGCCCCCCGGGGGGCCTACAATGAGCAGTTCTTC

size: -
J: TRBJ2-1
V: TRBV2
D: TRBD2
CDR3: CASSERAGGPYEQFF
DNA: TGTGCCAGCAGTGAAAGAGCGGGGGGGCCCTATGAGCAGTTCTTC

size: many
J: TRBJ2-7
V: TRBV28
D: -
CDR3: CASSRSGSRWEQYF
DNA: TGTGCCAGCAGCCGTTCAGGGTCGCGGTGGGAGCAGTACTTC

size: -
J: TRBJ1-3
V: TRBV27
D: TRBD1
CDR3: CASSLTGQGATGNTIYF
DNA: TGTGCCAGCAGTCTCACGGGACAGGGGGCTACTGGAAACACCATATATTTT

size: few
J: TRBJ1-5
V: TRBV6-1
D: -
CDR3: CASKAGDQPQHF
DNA: TGTGCCAGCAAGGCAGGGGATCAGCCCCAGCATTTT

size: -
J: TRBJ2-7
V: TRBV7-9
D: TRBD2
CDR3: CASSSDILAGAGEQYF
DNA: TGTGCCAGCAGCTCCGATATACTAGCGGGGGCAGGGGAGCAGTACTTC

size: -
J: TRBJ2-1
V: TRBV30
D: TRBD2
CDR3: CAWSAGTSGRAGFF
DNA: TGTGCCTGGAGTGCCGGGACTAGCGGGAGGGCCGGGTTCTTC

size: -
J: TRBJ2-7
V: TRBV19
D: TRBD2
CDR3: CASNLGTSGEQYF
DNA: TGTGCCAGCAACCTCGGGACTAGCGGGGAGCAGTACTTC